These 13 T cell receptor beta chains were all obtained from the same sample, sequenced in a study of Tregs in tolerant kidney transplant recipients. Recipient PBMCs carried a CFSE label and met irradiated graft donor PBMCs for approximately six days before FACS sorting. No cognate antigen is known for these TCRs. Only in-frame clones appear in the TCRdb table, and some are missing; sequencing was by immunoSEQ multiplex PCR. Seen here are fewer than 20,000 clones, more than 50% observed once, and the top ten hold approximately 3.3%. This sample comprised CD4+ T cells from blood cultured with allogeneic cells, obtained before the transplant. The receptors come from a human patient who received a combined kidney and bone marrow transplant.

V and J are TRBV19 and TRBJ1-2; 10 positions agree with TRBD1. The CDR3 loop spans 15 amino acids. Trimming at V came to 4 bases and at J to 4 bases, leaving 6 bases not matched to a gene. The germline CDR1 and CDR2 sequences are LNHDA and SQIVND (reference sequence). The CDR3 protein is CASSSPRTGGYGYTF. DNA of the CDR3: TGTGCCAGTAGTAGCCCGAGGACAGGGGGCTATGGCTACACCTTC.

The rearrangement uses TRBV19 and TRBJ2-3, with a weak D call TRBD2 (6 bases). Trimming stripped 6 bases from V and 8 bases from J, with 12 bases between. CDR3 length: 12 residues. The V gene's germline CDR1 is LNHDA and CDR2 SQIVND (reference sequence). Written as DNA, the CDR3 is TGTGCCAGTAGGAAAGGGGACTCTACGCAGTATTTT. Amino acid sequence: CASRKGDSTQYF.

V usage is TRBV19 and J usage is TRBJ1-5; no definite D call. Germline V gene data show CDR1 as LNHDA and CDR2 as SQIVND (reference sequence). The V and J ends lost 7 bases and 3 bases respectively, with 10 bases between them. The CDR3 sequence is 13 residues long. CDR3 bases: TGTGCCAGTATGAGAACAGCCAATCAGCCCCAGCATTTT. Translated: CASMRTANQPQHF.

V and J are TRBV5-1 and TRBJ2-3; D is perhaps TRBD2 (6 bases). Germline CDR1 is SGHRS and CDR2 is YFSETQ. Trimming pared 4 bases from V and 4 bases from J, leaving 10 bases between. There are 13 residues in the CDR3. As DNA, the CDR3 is TGCGCCAGCAGCGCGGGACTTCCAGATACGCAGTATTTT. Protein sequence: CASSAGLPDTQYF.

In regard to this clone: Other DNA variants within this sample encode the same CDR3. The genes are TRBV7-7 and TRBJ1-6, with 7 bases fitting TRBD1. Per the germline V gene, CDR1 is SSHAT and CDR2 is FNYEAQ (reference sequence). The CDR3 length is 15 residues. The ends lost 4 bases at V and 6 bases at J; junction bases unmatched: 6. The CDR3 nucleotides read TGTGCCAGCAGCTCTCCCGGGACAGTTAATTCACCCCTCCACTTT. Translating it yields CASSSPGTVNSPLHF.

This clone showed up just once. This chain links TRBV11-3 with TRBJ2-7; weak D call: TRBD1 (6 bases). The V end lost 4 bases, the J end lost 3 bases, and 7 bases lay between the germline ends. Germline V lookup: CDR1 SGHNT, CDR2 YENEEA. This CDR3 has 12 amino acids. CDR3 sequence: CASSWTDYEQYF. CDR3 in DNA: TGTGCCAGCAGCTGGACAGACTACGAGCAGTACTTC.

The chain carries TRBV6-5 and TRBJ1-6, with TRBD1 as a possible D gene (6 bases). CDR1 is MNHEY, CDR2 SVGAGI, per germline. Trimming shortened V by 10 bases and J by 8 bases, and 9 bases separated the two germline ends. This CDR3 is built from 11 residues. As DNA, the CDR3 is TGTGCCAACACAGGGTATTCACCCCTCCACTTT. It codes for CANTGYSPLHF.

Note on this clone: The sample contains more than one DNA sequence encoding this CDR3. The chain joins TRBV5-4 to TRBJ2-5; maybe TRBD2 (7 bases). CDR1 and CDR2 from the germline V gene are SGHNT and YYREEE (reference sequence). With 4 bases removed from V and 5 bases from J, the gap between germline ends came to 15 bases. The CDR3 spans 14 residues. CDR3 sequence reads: CASSRTGGGETQYF. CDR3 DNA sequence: TGTGCCAGCAGCAGGACGGGGGGCGGGGAGACCCAGTACTTC.

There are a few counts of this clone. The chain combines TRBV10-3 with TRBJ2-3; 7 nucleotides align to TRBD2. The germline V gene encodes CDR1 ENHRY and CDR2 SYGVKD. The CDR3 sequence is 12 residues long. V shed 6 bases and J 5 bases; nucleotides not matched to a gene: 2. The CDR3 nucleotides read TGTGCCATCAGCGGCGGGGGAGATACGCAGTATTTT. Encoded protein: CAISGGGDTQYF.

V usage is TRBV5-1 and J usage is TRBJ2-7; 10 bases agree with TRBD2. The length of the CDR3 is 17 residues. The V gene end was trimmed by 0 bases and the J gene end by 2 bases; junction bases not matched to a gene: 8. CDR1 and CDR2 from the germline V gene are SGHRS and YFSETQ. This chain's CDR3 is CASSLVRTSGGTYEQYF. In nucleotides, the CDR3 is TGCGCCAGCAGCTTGGTCCGGACTAGCGGAGGCACCTACGAGCAGTACTTC. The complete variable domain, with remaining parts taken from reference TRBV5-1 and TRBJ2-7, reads KAGVTQTPRYLIKTRGQQVTLSCSPISGHRSVSWYQQTPGQGLQFLFEYFSETQRNKGNFPGRFSGRQFSNSRSEMNVSTLELGDSALYLCASSLVRTSGGTYEQYFGPGTRLTVT.

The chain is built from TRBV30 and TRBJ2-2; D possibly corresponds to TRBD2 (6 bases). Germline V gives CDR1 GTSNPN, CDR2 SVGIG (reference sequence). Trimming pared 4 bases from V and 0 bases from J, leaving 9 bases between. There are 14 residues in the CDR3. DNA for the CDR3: TGTGCCTGGAAAATAGCGGCGAACACCGGGGAGCTGTTTTTT. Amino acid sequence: CAWKIAANTGELFF.

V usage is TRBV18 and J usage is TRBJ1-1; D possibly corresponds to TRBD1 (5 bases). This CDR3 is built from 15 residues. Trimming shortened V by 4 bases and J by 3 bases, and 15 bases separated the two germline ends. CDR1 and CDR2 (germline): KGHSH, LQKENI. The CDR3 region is CASSLQRGRDTEAFF. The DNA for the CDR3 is TGTGCCAGCTCACTTCAAAGGGGCAGGGACACTGAAGCTTTCTTT.

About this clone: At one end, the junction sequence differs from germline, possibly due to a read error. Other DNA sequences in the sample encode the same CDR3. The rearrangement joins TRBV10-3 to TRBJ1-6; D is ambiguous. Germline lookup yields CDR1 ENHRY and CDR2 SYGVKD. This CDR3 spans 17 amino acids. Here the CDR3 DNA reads TGTGCCATCAGTGTGGGCCCCCCGAGCTCCTATAATTCCCCCCTCCACTTT. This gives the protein CAISVGPPSSYNSPLHF.